This TCR beta chain comes out of a study of control samples from healthy donors and cancer patients. Sequenced by immunoSEQ multiplex PCR; TCRdb stores in-frame clones only, minus some. The sample records approximately 190,000 clones, 91% being singletons. The CDR3 is 14 amino acids. Germline assignment: CDR1 SGHTA and CDR2 FQGNSA. Trimming removed 4 bases from V and 0 bases from J, with 9 bases in between. This rearrangement joins TRBV7-2 to TRBJ1-1; D unclear. The sample taken for sequencing was blood. The TCR comes from a man aged 25-45 years in good health. CDR3: CASSSGSMNTEAFF. In DNA, the CDR3 is TGTGCCAGCAGCTCAGGCAGCATGAACACTGAAGCTTTCTTT.